The 5 T cell receptor beta chains below come from one sample, sequenced in a study of long-term antiretroviral therapy in people with HIV. Investigators performed immunoSEQ version v3.0 at survey level. The repertoire was sequenced with immunoSEQ multiplex PCR; TCRdb's copy has only in-frame clones and lacks some. The sample holds 42,000 or so clones; more than 80% are singletons and the top ten take 4.5% to 7%. Specimen: unsorted PBMCs, collected 3.1 years after starting antiretroviral therapy. The receptors here all came from a woman between 45 and 65 years old with HIV.

This sequence joins TRBV11-2 and TRBJ2-1; 7 bases match TRBD2. The CDR3 is made up of 14 amino acids. V was pared by 3 bases and J by 6 bases, with 5 bases of the junction left unmatched. Germline values: CDR1 SGHAT, CDR2 FQNNGV. Written as DNA, the CDR3 is TGTGCCAGCAGCTTCCGGACTAGTCTCAATGAGCAGTTCTTC. Amino acids: CASSFRTSLNEQFF.

This chain uses TRBV29-1 with TRBJ2-7, with D possibly TRBD2 on 7 matching bases. The germline CDR1 and CDR2 sequences are SQVTM and ANQGSEA. The CDR3 has 14 amino acids. The V end lost 1 base, the J end lost 2 bases, and 12 bases lay between the germline ends. CDR3 region: CSVEVGGATYEQYF. In nucleotides, the CDR3 is TGCAGCGTTGAAGTTGGGGGGGCGACCTACGAGCAGTACTTC.

The chain has TRBV11-2 and TRBJ2-1; tentatively, D is TRBD1 (5 bases). Per the germline V gene, CDR1 is SGHAT and CDR2 is FQNNGV. Trimming took off 1 base at V and 0 bases at J, with 16 bases between the two ends. The CDR3 is 18 residues long. In DNA form, the CDR3 reads TGTGCCAGCAGCTTAGTAGGCAGGGCTATCGGCTCCTACAATGAGCAGTTCTTC. It codes for CASSLVGRAIGSYNEQFF.

This chain joins TRBV7-8 and TRBJ1-5, with TRBD1 matching over 8 bases. CDR1 and CDR2 from the germline V gene are SGHVS and FQNEAQ. CDR3 length equals 14 residues. With 4 bases clipped from V and 4 bases from J, the junction kept 3 bases outside the gene matches. The CDR3 DNA reads as TGTGCCAGCAGCTCTAGACAGGGGAATCAGCCCCAGCATTTT. It codes for CASSSRQGNQPQHF.

The J gene is TRBJ2-3, the V gene TRBV7-2, with 9 positions matching TRBD2. V trimming: 0 bases; J trimming: 6 bases; junction bases outside the gene matches: 7. The CDR3 is made up of 16 amino acids. The germline V gene encodes CDR1 SGHTA and CDR2 FQGNSA. CDR3: CASSLAGLANGDTQYF. The CDR3 region has the DNA TGTGCCAGCAGCTTAGCGGGACTAGCTAACGGGGATACGCAGTATTTT.